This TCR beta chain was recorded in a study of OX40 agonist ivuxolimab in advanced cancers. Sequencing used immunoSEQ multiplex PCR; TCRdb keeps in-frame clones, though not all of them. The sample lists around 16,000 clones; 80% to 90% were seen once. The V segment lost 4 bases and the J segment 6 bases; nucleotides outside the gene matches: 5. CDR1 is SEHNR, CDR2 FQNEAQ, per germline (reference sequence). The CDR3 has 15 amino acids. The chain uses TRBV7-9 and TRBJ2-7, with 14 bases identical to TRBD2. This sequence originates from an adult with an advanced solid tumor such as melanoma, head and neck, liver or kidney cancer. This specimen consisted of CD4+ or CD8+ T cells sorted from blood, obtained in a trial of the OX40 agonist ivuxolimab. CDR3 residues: CASSSGLAGAAEQYF. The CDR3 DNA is TGTGCCAGCAGCTCGGGACTAGCGGGAGCGGCCGAGCAGTACTTC. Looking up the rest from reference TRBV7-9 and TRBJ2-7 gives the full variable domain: DTGVSQNPRHKITKRGQNVTFRCDPISEHNRLYWYRQTLGQGPEFLTYFQNEAQLEKSRLLSDRFSAERPKGSFSTLEIQRTEQGDSAMYLCASSSGLAGAAEQYFGPGTRLTVT.